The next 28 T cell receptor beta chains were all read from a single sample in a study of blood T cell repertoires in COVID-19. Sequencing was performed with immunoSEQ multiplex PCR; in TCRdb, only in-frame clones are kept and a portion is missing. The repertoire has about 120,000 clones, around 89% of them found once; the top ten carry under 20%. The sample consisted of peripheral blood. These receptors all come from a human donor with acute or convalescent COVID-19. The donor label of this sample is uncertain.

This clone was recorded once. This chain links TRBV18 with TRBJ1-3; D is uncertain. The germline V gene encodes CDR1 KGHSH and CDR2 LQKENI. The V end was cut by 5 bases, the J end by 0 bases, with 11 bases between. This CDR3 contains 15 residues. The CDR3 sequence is CASSFDWSSGNTIYF. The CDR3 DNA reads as TGTGCCAGCTCATTTGACTGGAGCTCTGGAAACACCATATATTTT.

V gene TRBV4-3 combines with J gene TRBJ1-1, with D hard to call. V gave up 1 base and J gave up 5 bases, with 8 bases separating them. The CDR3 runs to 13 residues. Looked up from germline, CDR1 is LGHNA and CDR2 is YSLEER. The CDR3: CASSQARETEAFF. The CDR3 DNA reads TGCGCCAGCAGCCAAGCCCGGGAGACTGAAGCTTTCTTT.

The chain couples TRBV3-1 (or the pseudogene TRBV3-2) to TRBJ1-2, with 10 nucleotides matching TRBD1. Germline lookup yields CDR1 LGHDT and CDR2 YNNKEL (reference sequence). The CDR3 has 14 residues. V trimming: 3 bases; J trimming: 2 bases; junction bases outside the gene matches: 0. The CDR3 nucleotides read TGTGCCAGCAGCCAGGACAGGGGGAACTATGGCTACACCTTC. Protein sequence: CASSQDRGNYGYTF.

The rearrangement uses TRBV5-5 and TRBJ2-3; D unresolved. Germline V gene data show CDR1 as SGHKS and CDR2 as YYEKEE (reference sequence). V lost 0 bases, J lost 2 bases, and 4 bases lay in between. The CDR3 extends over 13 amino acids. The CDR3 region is CASSLADTDTQYF. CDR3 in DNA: TGTGCCAGCAGCTTGGCAGACACAGATACGCAGTATTTT.

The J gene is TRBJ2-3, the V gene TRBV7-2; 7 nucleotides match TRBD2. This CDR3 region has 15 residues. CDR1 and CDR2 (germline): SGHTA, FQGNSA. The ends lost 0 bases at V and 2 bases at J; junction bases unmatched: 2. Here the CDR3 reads CASSLAGTTTDTQYF. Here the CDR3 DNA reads TGTGCCAGCAGCTTAGCCGGGACTACCACAGATACGCAGTATTTT.

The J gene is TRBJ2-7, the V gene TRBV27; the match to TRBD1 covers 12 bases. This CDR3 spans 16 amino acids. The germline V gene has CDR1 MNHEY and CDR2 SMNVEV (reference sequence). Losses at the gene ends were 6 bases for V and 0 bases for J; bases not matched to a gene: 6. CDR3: CASRPGTGGISYEQYF. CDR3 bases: TGTGCCAGCAGACCCGGGACAGGGGGCATCTCCTACGAGCAGTACTTC.

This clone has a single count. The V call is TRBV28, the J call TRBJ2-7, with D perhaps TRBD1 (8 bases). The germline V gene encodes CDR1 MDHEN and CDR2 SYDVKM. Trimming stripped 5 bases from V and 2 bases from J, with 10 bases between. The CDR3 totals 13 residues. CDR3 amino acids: CASSTGGAYEQYF. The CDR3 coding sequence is TGTGCCAGCAGTACAGGGGGGGCCTACGAGCAGTACTTC.

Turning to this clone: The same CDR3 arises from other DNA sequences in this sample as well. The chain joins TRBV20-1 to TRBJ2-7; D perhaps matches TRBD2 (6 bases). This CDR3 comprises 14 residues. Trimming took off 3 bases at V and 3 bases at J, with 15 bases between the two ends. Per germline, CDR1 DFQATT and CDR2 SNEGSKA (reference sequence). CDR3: CSASRPGSSYEQYF. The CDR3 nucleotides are TGCAGTGCTAGTCGTCCCGGGAGTAGCTACGAGCAGTACTTC.

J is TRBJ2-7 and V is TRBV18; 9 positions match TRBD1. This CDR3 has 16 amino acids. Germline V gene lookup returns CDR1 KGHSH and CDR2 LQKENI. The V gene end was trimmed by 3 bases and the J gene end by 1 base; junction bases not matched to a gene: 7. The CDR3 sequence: CASSPLPGQGSYEQYF. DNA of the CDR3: TGTGCCAGCTCACCCTTGCCGGGACAGGGTTCCTACGAGCAGTACTTC.

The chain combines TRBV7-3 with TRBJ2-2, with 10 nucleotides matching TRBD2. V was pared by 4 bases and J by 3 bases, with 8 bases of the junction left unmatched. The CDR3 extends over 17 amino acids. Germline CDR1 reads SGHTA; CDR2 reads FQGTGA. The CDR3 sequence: CASSWTPLAGDTGELFF. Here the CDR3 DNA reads TGTGCCAGCAGCTGGACCCCCCTAGCGGGGGACACCGGGGAGCTGTTTTTT.

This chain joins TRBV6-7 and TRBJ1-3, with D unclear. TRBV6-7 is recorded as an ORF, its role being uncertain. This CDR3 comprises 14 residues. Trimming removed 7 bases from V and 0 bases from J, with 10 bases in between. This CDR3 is CASTLRYSGNTIYF. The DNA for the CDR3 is TGTGCCAGCACCCTACGCTACTCTGGAAACACCATATATTTT.

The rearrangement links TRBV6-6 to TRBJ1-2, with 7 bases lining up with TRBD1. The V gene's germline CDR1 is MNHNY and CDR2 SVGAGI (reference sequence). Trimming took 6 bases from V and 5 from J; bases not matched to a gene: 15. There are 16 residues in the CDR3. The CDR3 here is CASSPSGGVVFYGYTF. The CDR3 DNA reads TGTGCCAGCAGCCCATCAGGGGGAGTGGTCTTTTATGGCTACACCTTC.

This CDR3 is CASSLLRGVYGYTF. The CDR3 DNA follows: TGTGCCAGCAGTTTGCTTCGGGGTGTCTATGGCTACACCTTC. V usage is TRBV6-5 and J usage is TRBJ1-2, with D unresolved. The CDR3 has 14 amino acids. Germline CDR1 MNHEY, CDR2 SVGAGI. Trimming stripped 4 bases from V and 4 bases from J, with 13 bases between.

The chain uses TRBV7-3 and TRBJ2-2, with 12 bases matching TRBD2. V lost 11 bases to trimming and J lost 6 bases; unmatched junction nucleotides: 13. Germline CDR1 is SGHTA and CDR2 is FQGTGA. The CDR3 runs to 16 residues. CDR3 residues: CAPLAGGPGPPGELFF. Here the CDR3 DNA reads TGTGCCCCTCTAGCGGGAGGGCCCGGTCCGCCCGGGGAGCTGTTTTTT.

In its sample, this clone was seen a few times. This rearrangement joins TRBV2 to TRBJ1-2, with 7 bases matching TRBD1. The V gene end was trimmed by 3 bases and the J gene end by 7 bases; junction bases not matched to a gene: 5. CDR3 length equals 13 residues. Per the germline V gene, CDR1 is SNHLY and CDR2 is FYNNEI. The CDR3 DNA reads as TGTGCCAGCAGTGAGTACAGGGGATCTGGCTACACCTTC. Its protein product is CASSEYRGSGYTF.

The CDR3 DNA is TGTGCCAGTAGTATAAGAGGGATCCAGGGCTACACCTTC. Residues: CASSIRGIQGYTF. This chain connects TRBV19 to TRBJ1-2, with unresolved D. In germline, CDR1 is LNHDA, CDR2 SQIVND (reference sequence). The CDR3 is made up of 13 amino acids. Trimming shortened V by 2 bases and J by 8 bases, and 12 bases separated the two germline ends.

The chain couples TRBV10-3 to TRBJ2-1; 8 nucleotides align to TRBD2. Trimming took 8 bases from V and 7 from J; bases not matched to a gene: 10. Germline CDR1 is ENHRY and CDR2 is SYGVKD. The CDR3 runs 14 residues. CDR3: CAIGSGGSRNEQFF. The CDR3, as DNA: TGTGCCATCGGGAGCGGGGGATCCAGGAATGAGCAGTTCTTC.

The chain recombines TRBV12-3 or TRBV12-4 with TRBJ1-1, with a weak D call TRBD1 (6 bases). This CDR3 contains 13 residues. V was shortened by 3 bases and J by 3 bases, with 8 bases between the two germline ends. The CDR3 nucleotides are TGTGCCAGCAGTTTGGGGGCGGACACTGAAGCTTTCTTT. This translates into CASSLGADTEAFF.

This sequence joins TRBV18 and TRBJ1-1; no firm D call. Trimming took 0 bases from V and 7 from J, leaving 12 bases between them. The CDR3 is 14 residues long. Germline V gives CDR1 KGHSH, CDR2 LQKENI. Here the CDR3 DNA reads TGTGCCAGCTCACCACCCACCAACGGGGTTGAAGCTTTCTTT. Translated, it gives CASSPPTNGVEAFF.

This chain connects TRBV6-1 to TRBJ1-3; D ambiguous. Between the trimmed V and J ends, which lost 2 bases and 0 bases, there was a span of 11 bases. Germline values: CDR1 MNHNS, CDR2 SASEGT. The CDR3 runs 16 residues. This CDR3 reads CASSEITRVSGNTIYF. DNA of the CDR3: TGTGCCAGCAGTGAAATCACGCGAGTCTCTGGAAACACCATATATTTT.

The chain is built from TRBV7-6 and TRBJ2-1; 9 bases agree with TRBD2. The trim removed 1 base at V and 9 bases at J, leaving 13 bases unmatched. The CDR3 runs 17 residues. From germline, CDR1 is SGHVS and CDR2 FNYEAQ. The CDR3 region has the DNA TGTGCCAGCAGCTTAGATAAGGCGGGAGGGCCAGGGGGTGAGCAGTTCTTC. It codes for CASSLDKAGGPGGEQFF.

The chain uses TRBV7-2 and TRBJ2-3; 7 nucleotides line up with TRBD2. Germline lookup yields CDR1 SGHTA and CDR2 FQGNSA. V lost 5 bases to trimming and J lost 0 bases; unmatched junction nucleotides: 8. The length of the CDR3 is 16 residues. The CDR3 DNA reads TGTGCCAGCAGCGTTAGCGGGCCAACTAGCACAGATACGCAGTATTTT. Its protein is CASSVSGPTSTDTQYF.

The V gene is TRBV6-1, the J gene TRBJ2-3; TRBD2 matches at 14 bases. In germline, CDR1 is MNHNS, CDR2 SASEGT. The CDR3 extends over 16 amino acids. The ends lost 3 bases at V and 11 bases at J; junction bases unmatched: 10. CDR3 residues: CASSDRLAGGTLQQYF. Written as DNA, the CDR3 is TGTGCCAGCAGTGATCGACTAGCGGGGGGGACTTTACAGCAGTATTTT.

The CDR3 protein is CASSLEGRNNQPQHF. The CDR3, as DNA: TGTGCCAGCAGCCTCGAGGGCCGGAACAATCAGCCCCAGCATTTT. The rearrangement joins TRBV4-2 to TRBJ1-5, with D unclear. The CDR3 extends over 15 amino acids. Germline-derived CDR1 and CDR2 are LGHNA and YNFKEQ. V was trimmed by 4 bases and J by 3 bases, leaving 13 bases between them.

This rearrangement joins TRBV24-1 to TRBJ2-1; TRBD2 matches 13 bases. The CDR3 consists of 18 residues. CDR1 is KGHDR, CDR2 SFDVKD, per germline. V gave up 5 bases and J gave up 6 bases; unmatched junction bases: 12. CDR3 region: CATSVLVGTSGTSNEQFF. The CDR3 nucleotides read TGTGCCACCAGTGTCTTAGTGGGGACTAGCGGGACGAGCAATGAGCAGTTCTTC.

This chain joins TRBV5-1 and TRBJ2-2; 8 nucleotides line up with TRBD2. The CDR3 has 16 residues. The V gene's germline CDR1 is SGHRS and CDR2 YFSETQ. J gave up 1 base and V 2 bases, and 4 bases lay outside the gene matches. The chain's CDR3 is CASSFSGNLNTGELFF. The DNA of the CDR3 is TGCGCCAGCAGCTTTAGCGGGAACTTGAACACCGGGGAGCTGTTTTTT.

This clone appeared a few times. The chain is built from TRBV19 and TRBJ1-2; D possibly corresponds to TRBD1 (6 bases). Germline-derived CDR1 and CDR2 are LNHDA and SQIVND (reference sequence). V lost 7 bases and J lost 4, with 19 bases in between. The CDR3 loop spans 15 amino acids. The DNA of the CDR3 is TGTGCCAGTACCTTGGGAGGGCAGGGGATCTATGGCTACACCTTC. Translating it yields CASTLGGQGIYGYTF. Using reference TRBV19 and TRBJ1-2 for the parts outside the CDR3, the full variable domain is DGGITQSPKYLFRKEGQNVTLSCEQNLNHDAMYWYRQDPGQGLRLIYYSQIVNDFQKGDIAEGYSVSREKKESFPLTVTSAQKNPTAFYLCASTLGGQGIYGYTFGSGTRLTVV.

The CDR3 coding sequence is TGTGCCAGCAGCTTAGGACGGGTTAGCCTGGACACCGGGGAGCTGTTTTTT. It yields the protein CASSLGRVSLDTGELFF. The rearrangement joins TRBV7-2 to TRBJ2-2; D is unclear. CDR1 and CDR2 (germline): SGHTA, FQGNSA. V lost 1 base and J 3 bases, leaving 15 bases between the germline ends. The CDR3 sequence is 17 residues long.